The rows below give T cell receptor beta chains drawn from one sample of a study of T cell responses to AZD1222 COVID-19 vaccine. Libraries were prepared by immunoSEQ multiplex PCR; TCRdb keeps only in-frame clonotypes and omits some of them. The table has around 100,000 clones, more than 85% seen once; the top ten hold 0.95% to 1.5%. The sequencing here drew on peripheral blood, taken on day 0 of AZD1222 vaccination. The receptors come from an adult in good health. Each CDR3 is given with its conserved first and last residue. The D gene is left open where the match is weak. Clone size is given for some rows only: seen once, a few or many times, or a class if the clone is expanded.

. 14 TRBJ1-1 TRBV18 . TGTGCCAGCTCACCCGACATGGGGGGCACTGAAGCTTTCTTT CASSPDMGGTEAFF
. 12 TRBJ1-5 TRBV24-1 TRBD1 TGTGCCTTACCGACAGGGGTTCAGCCCCAGCATTTT CALPTGVQPQHF
. 16 TRBJ1-4 TRBV28 TRBD1 TGTGCCAGCAGTTTGGCGCCGGGACAGGGAGGTCTAAAACTGTTTTTT CASSLAPGQGGLKLFF
once 15 TRBJ1-2 TRBV18 . TGTGCCAGCTCACCAGCTCCGGGGGATAACTATGGCTACACCTTC CASSPAPGDNYGYTF
. 12 TRBJ2-2 TRBV6-5 . TGTGCCAGCAGTTTACTAGCCGGGGAGCTGTTTTTT CASSLLAGELFF
. 18 TRBJ2-1 TRBV27 . TGTGCCAGCAGTTTGTCCACCCCGGGAATGCTCTCCTACAATGAGCAGTTCTTC CASSLSTPGMLSYNEQFF
. 15 TRBJ2-1 TRBV4-1 TRBD2 TGCGCCAGCAGCCAGGGGGAGCGGGAGAACAATGAGCAGTTCTTC CASSQGERENNEQFF
. 16 TRBJ1-6 TRBV19 TRBD1 TGTGCCAGTAGTATCGGACAGGGGGCGATAAATTCACCCCTCCACTTT CASSIGQGAINSPLHF
once 16 TRBJ2-5 TRBV4-1 . TGCGCCAGCAGCCAAGATGGGGTGGGTCCGGAGGAGACCCAGTACTTC CASSQDGVGPEETQYF
. 18 TRBJ2-7 TRBV28 TRBD2 TGTGCCAGCAGCGGACTAGCGGGAGGGCCATCAAGGAGCTACGAGCAGTACTTC CASSGLAGGPSRSYEQYF
. 14 TRBJ2-1 TRBV6-5 TRBD2 TGTGCCAGCAGATGGACTAGCGGGGACAATGAGCAGTTCTTC CASRWTSGDNEQFF
. 16 TRBJ1-1 TRBV7-2 TRBD1 TGTGCCAGCAGATCCGGGACAGGGACACTGAACACTGAAGCTTTCTTT CASRSGTGTLNTEAFF
. 13 TRBJ1-2 TRBV4-2 . TGTGCCAGCAGCCAAGAGCAAGCAAGTGGCTACACCTTC CASSQEQASGYTF
. 15 TRBJ2-5 TRBV4-3 . TGCGCCAGCAGCCAAGCTTCAGTTGATAGGGGTAACCAGTACTTC CASSQASVDRGNQYF
. 16 TRBJ2-4 TRBV3-1/TRBV3-2 . TGTGCCAGCAGCCAAGATTCGTCCGGGGCCCGGGTTAGTCAGTACTTC CASSQDSSGARVSQYF